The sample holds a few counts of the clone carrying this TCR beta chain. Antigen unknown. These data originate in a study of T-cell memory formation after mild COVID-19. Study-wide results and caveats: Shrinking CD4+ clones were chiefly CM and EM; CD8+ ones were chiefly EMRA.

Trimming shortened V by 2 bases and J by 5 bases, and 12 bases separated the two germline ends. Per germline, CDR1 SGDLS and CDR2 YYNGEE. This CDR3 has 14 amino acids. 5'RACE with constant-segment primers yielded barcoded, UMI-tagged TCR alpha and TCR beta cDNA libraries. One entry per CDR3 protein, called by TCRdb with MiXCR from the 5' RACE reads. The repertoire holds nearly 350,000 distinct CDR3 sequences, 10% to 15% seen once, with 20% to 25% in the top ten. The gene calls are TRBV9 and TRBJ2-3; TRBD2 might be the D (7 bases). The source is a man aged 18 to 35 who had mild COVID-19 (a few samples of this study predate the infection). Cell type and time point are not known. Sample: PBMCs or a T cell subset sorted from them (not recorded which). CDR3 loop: CASSVGGGGDTQYF. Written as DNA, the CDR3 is TGTGCCAGCAGCGTGGGGGGGGGCGGAGATACGCAGTATTTT. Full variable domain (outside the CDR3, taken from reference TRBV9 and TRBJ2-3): DSGVTQTPKHLITATGQRVTLRCSPRSGDLSVYWYQQSLDQGLQFLIQYYNGEERAKGNILERFSAQQFPDLHSELNLSSLELGDSALYFCASSVGGGGDTQYFGPGTRLTVL.